The source of this T cell receptor beta chain is a study of glioma-infiltrating T cells. Study-level results: Tissue and blood shared very few CDR3 sequences. Tissue-blood divergence was below expectation in non-neoplastic patients, above in gliomas.

There are a few counts of this clonotype. Antigen specificity is unknown. Using RNA template, CDR3s of TCR alpha and beta were amplified with iRepertoire arm-PCR. One-step reverse transcription and amplification started from around 100-400 ng of tissue mRNA or PBMC total RNA. TCRdb reanalysed the multiplex PCR reads using MiXCR and keeps one entry per CDR3 protein. The sample contains roughly 130,000 distinct CDR3 sequences, around 25% of which appear only once. The sequence was collected from a human donor with low-grade glioma or glioblastoma, undergoing nonglioma brain surgery, or in good health (not recorded which). The sequenced sample was glioma tissue, nonneoplastic brain tissue, or PBMCs (not recorded which).

The CDR3 DNA reads TGCGCCAGCAGCCAAGAGGGTCTGGGGAAGAACATTCAGTACTTC. Translating it yields CASSQEGLGKNIQYF. This chain joins TRBV4-1 and TRBJ2-4; D gene uncertain. CDR1 and CDR2 (germline): MGHRA, YSYEKL. Trimming pared 0 bases from V and 7 bases from J, leaving 13 bases between. This CDR3 has 15 residues.